The rows below give T cell receptor beta chains drawn from one sample of a study of blood T cell repertoires in COVID-19. The table came from immunoSEQ multiplex PCR; TCRdb's copy has only in-frame clones and leaves some out. The sample consists of just over 65,000 clones, more than 80% of them appearing once. Sequencing was carried out using peripheral blood. These receptors were taken from a young man with acute or convalescent COVID-19. CDR3s leave out the opening cysteine and the closing phenylalanine or tryptophan.

cdr3_length	j_call	v_call	cdr3_aa
13	TRBJ2-1	TRBV11-2	ASSPAGLAGNEQF
12	TRBJ1-4	TRBV4-1	ASTRTGNNEKLF
14	TRBJ2-1	TRBV19	ASSPPGLAGAGEQF
10	TRBJ1-3	TRBV7-9	ASTQTGNTIY
11	TRBJ1-1	TRBV7-2	ASSRQSNTEAF
13	TRBJ2-1	TRBV11-2	ASSSTSGVYNEQF
13	TRBJ2-7	TRBV14	ASSPRLAGTYEQY
14	TRBJ2-3	TRBV11-2	ASSLVSGRYQDTQY
13	TRBJ2-1	TRBV2	ASSGGRVSSDEQF
8	TRBJ1-1	TRBV20-1	SATDRDAF
13	TRBJ2-7	TRBV19	ASSIRGDEGYEQY
10	TRBJ1-3	TRBV2	ASSSQGNTIY
14	TRBJ2-7	TRBV15	ATSRPHSLLTYEQY